This T cell receptor beta chain was observed in a study of post-analysis software for immune sequencing data. The overall study: Disease courses included relapsing-remitting, secondary progressive and progressive-relapsing multiple sclerosis. Whole-study results and caveats: Strong co-clustering by F measure was seen for same-batch samples. A significant reduction in normalized Chao1 diversity was observed in multiple sclerosis patients versus controls. Comparison of patients with controls showed about 5 TRBV segments more frequent in patients, TRBV5-6, TRBV5-1 and TRBV20-1 among them.

The CDR3 has 11 amino acids. The germline CDR1 and CDR2 sequences are MNHNS and SASEGT. The V gene lost 3 bases and the J gene lost 5 bases, with 4 bases spanning the gap. The TCR beta cDNA libraries carried unique molecular identifiers. Starting from around 0.96 to 9.9 million T cells, the study yielded roughly 0.5 million cDNA molecules. TCRdb analysed the PCR reads with MiXCR anew, one entry per CDR3 protein. Of roughly 540,000 distinct CDR3 sequences listed, roughly 34% were seen once; the top ten hold under 7%. Details on this clonotype: Its antigen is unknown.

The sequenced sample was blood. The sequence was collected from a girl aged 2-17 years with multiple sclerosis. This chain links TRBV6-1 with TRBJ2-5; D is unclear. The CDR3 DNA is TGTGCCAGCAGTGATACGGAGACCCAGTACTTC. Translating it yields CASSDTETQYF.